Sequencing of this TCR beta chain was carried out in a study of graft-versus-host responses after intestinal transplantation. About the research overall: Multivisceral, liver-intestinal, or isolated intestinal grafts went to recipients. For approximately three years after anti-thymocyte globulin induction, all recipients took tacrolimus and steroids.

With V trimmed by 3 bases and J by 4 bases, 5 bases remained unmatched. There are 14 residues in the CDR3. Per germline, CDR1 MNHNS and CDR2 SASEGT. Only in-frame clones appear in the TCRdb table, and some are missing; sequencing was by immunoSEQ multiplex PCR. Here the sample spans around 100,000 clones, about 88% being singletons. Study-wide results and limits: Early post-transplant declines in HvG were associated with peak levels of circulating GvH clones. GvH clones were found in recipient marrow; some appeared first in ileum or blood.

As to this clone: Its target is not known.

This clonotype was obtained from a human donor who received an intestinal transplant. Sequencing was performed on unstimulated CD4+ T cells sorted from spleen or lymph node cells, taken before intestinal transplant. V gene TRBV6-1 combines with J gene TRBJ2-5; 7 bases match TRBD2. As DNA, the CDR3 is TGTGCCAGCAGTGACCAGCGGGACTTAGAGACCCAGTACTTC. Its translation is CASSDQRDLETQYF.